These 29 T cell receptor beta chains originate from one sample sequenced in a study of blood T cell repertoires in COVID-19 (dated by TCRdb to about 2020). Library preparation was by the immunoSEQ multiplex PCR assay. TCRdb obtained this table from immuneACCESS and retained in-frame rearrangements with V and J assigned. These tables miss some clones; where compared with another copy, unresolved V genes account for less than half of the shortfall, and the remainder is unexplained. Here the sample has a few hundred thousand clones; 85% occur a single time. The ten largest clones take up around 20% of the sample. Sequencing used PBMCs or T cells enriched from blood (not recorded which). Source of these receptors: a middle-aged man who had recovered from COVID-19.

This clone was detected a few times. V gene TRBV5-6 combines with J gene TRBJ2-7, with 14 positions matching TRBD2. Germline trimming cut 3 bases from V and 2 bases from J; bases unmatched to any gene: 13. Germline CDR1 is SGHDT and CDR2 is YYEEEE. This CDR3 is built from 19 residues. In DNA, the CDR3 is TGTGCCAGCAGCTATGGTACGGGACTAGCGGGAGTGGGTCCCTACGAGCAGTACTTC. Its protein is CASSYGTGLAGVGPYEQYF. The entire variable domain, with the rest obtained from reference TRBV5-6 and TRBJ2-7, is as follows: DAGVTQSPTHLIKTRGQQVTLRCSPKSGHDTVSWYQQALGQGPQFIFQYYEEEERQRGNFPDRFSGHQFPNYSSELNVNALLLGDSALYLCASSYGTGLAGVGPYEQYFGPGTRLTVT.

This clone was picked up a small number of times. The chain joins TRBV29-1 to TRBJ1-1, with D uncertain. There are 11 residues in the CDR3. The germline gives CDR1 SQVTM, CDR2 ANQGSEA. V was shortened by 0 bases and J by 11 bases, with 10 bases between the two germline ends. The CDR3 DNA is TGCAGCGTTGAAGATACGGCGCGGGCTTTCTTT. Its protein is CSVEDTARAFF.

This clone has only a few counts. The chain carries TRBV12-3 or TRBV12-4 and TRBJ2-7; D is ambiguous. The ends were cut back, 2 bases at V and 6 bases at J, with 11 bases in the middle. The CDR3 runs to 13 residues. The DNA for the CDR3 is TGTGCCAGCAGTTTAACTGGATCGGGCGAGCAGTACTTC. Translation: CASSLTGSGEQYF.

The chain is built from TRBV3-1 (or the pseudogene TRBV3-2) and TRBJ2-1; TRBD2 agrees at 9 bases. The V gene end was trimmed by 4 bases and the J gene end by 2 bases; junction bases not matched to a gene: 3. The germline gives CDR1 LGHDT, CDR2 YNNKEL (reference sequence). The CDR3 runs 15 residues. CDR3 nucleotide sequence: TGTGCCAGCAGCCCCGCGGGGGGGCCCTACAATGAGCAGTTCTTC. Translating it yields CASSPAGGPYNEQFF.

The chain uses TRBV3-1 (or the pseudogene TRBV3-2) and TRBJ2-7; a weak D match, TRBD2 (5 bases). From germline, CDR1 is LGHDT and CDR2 YNNKEL (reference sequence). The V end was cut by 0 bases, the J end by 0 bases, with 15 bases between. The CDR3 extends over 17 amino acids. The CDR3 protein is CASSQEFRRALSYEQYF. Written as DNA, the CDR3 is TGTGCCAGCAGCCAAGAATTTCGGCGGGCCCTCTCCTACGAGCAGTACTTC.

The rearrangement joins TRBV5-4 to TRBJ1-5; TRBD1 might be the D (5 bases). Germline V gives CDR1 SGHNT, CDR2 YYREEE (reference sequence). Trimming shortened V by 4 bases and J by 0 bases, and 11 bases separated the two germline ends. CDR3 size: 15 residues. The DNA for the CDR3 is TGTGCCAGCAGCATGAAAGGGGCTAGCAATCAGCCCCAGCATTTT. Translated: CASSMKGASNQPQHF.

This sequence joins TRBV11-2 and TRBJ2-7, with D maybe TRBD2 (5 bases). CDR1 and CDR2 (germline): SGHAT, FQNNGV. With 6 bases removed from V and 1 base from J, the gap between germline ends came to 16 bases. The CDR3 is 15 residues long. In DNA, the CDR3 is TGTGCCAGCAGACTAATAGGCGGGCAATCCTACGAGCAGTACTTC. Encoded protein: CASRLIGGQSYEQYF.

V usage is TRBV29-1 and J usage is TRBJ2-1; 14 bases align to TRBD2. This CDR3 is built from 14 residues. Trimming at V came to 7 bases and at J to 10 bases, leaving 9 bases not matched to a gene. Germline CDR1 reads SQVTM; CDR2 reads ANQGSEA. The CDR3 sequence: CSGRLAGGPREQFF. The CDR3 nucleotides read TGCAGCGGCAGACTAGCGGGAGGGCCGAGGGAGCAGTTCTTC.

Notes on this clone: A read error may produce the germline difference seen at one junction end. The chain couples TRBV4-2 to TRBJ2-2; 7 bases align to TRBD2. The CDR3 consists of 17 residues. Germline V gene sequence: CDR1 LGHNA, CDR2 YNFKEQ. This CDR3 is CASSKDAGGRAAGELFF. The CDR3 DNA follows: TGTGCCAGCAGCAAAGACGCGGGCGGGAGAGCTGCCGGGGAGCTGTTTTTT.

The chain joins TRBV6-5 to TRBJ1-1; no clear D. V was cut by 7 bases and J by 6 bases, with 12 bases left in between. This CDR3 comprises 12 residues. Germline CDR1 MNHEY, CDR2 SVGAGI. CDR3 nucleotides: TGTGCCAGCACCTCCCTCCGCGCTGAAGCTTTCTTT. This translates into CASTSLRAEAFF.

Written as DNA, the CDR3 is TGCAGCGTATTAAACGGGGAGACCCAGTACTTC. This sequence encodes CSVLNGETQYF. The genes are TRBV29-1 and TRBJ2-5, with D hard to call. This CDR3 has 11 amino acids. Germline V gene sequence: CDR1 SQVTM, CDR2 ANQGSEA. The V gene lost 6 bases and the J gene lost 5 bases, with 10 bases spanning the gap. The complete variable domain, with remaining parts taken from reference TRBV29-1 and TRBJ2-5, reads SAVISQKPSRDICQRGTSLTIQCQVDSQVTMMFWYRQQPGQSLTLIATANQGSEATYESGFVIDKFPISRPNLTFSTLTVSNMSPEDSSIYLCSVLNGETQYFGPGTRLLVL.

The genes are TRBV30 and TRBJ2-2, with D possibly TRBD1 on 6 matching bases. V was pared by 3 bases and J by 0 bases, with 11 bases between. CDR1 is GTSNPN and CDR2 is SVGIG in the germline V gene (reference sequence). The CDR3 runs 15 residues. The CDR3 DNA is TGTGCCTGGAGCGGGACATACGCGAACACCGGGGAGCTGTTTTTT. Translating gives CAWSGTYANTGELFF.

This clone has only one observation. The chain combines TRBV7-8 with TRBJ2-3; 8 bases match TRBD2. Trimming at V came to 5 bases and at J to 5 bases, leaving 9 bases not matched to a gene. CDR3 length equals 15 residues. The germline V gene has CDR1 SGHVS and CDR2 FQNEAQ. This CDR3 reads CASSPFGTREDTQYF. In DNA form, the CDR3 reads TGTGCCAGCAGCCCATTCGGGACTAGGGAAGATACGCAGTATTTT.

The chain recombines TRBV4-3 with TRBJ2-5; D gene uncertain. Between the trimmed V and J ends, which lost 0 bases and 5 bases, there was a span of 19 bases. The CDR3 covers 17 residues. Germline values: CDR1 LGHNA, CDR2 YSLEER. This CDR3 is CASSQDSPYRSIETQYF. CDR3 bases: TGCGCCAGCAGCCAAGATTCTCCATATCGGAGTATTGAGACCCAGTACTTC.

This chain uses TRBV6-5 with TRBJ2-7; 14 bases agree with TRBD2. Germline V gene data show CDR1 as MNHEY and CDR2 as SVGAGI. This CDR3 comprises 14 residues. The V gene end was trimmed by 11 bases and the J gene end by 3 bases; junction bases not matched to a gene: 6. CDR3 amino acids: CAVGTSGSFYEQYF. CDR3 nucleotide sequence: TGTGCCGTAGGGACTAGCGGGAGCTTCTACGAGCAGTACTTC.

The J gene is TRBJ2-5, the V gene TRBV30; D unclear. Germline loops: CDR1 GTSNPN, CDR2 SVGIG (reference sequence). The CDR3 has 12 residues. The V end lost 0 bases, the J end lost 2 bases, and 4 bases lay between the germline ends. Here the CDR3 reads CAWSVSQETQYF. Here the CDR3 DNA reads TGTGCCTGGAGTGTCTCTCAAGAGACCCAGTACTTC.

This clone occurred a few times. The rearrangement uses TRBV4-2 and TRBJ2-7, with 10 bases lining up with TRBD2. The germline gives CDR1 LGHNA, CDR2 YNFKEQ. The CDR3 length is 15 residues. The J segment lost 7 bases and the V segment lost 2 bases, leaving 8 bases of the junction unmatched. CDR3 sequence (DNA): TGTGCCAGCAGCCAACTAGCGGGAGCTGCCTGGGAGCAGTACTTC. This encodes CASSQLAGAAWEQYF.

The V call is TRBV10-1, the J call TRBJ1-1; 7 bases match TRBD1. The CDR3 sequence is 15 residues long. V was clipped by 0 bases and J by 2 bases; unmatched bases: 3. Germline-derived CDR1 and CDR2 are WNHNN and SYGVQD (reference sequence). This CDR3 reads CASSESGQRNTEAFF. The CDR3 DNA follows: TGCGCCAGCAGTGAGTCGGGACAGCGTAACACTGAAGCTTTCTTT.

CDR3 bases: TGTGCCAGCAGCCAAGAGTCGGGACAGGGGTGGGGACCCCTCCACTTT. Encoded protein: CASSQESGQGWGPLHF. The chain employs TRBV4-2 and TRBJ1-6, with TRBD1 matching over 10 bases. V dropped 0 bases and J dropped 12; count of bases not matched to a gene: 8. Germline CDR1 LGHNA, CDR2 YNFKEQ. CDR3 length: 16 amino acids.

V gene TRBV23-1 combines with J gene TRBJ2-7; 10 positions match TRBD1. TRBV23-1 is noted as an ORF with a role that remains uncertain. The trim removed 3 bases at V and 4 bases at J, leaving 12 bases unmatched. This CDR3 contains 17 residues. The DNA for the CDR3 is TGCGCCAGCAGTCACCAATCCGGCGGGACAGGGGAGTACGAGCAGTACTTC. Its translation is CASSHQSGGTGEYEQYF.

This CDR3 is CASTADRGDQPQHF. The CDR3 DNA is TGTGCCAGTACCGCAGACAGGGGCGATCAGCCCCAGCATTTT. The V and J genes are TRBV19 and TRBJ1-5; 8 bases agree with TRBD1. J gave up 5 bases and V 7 bases, and 7 bases lay outside the gene matches. The germline CDR1 and CDR2 sequences are LNHDA and SQIVND (reference sequence). The length of the CDR3 is 14 residues.

The chain links TRBV2 to TRBJ2-3, with 9 bases fitting TRBD2. The CDR3 covers 14 residues. The trim removed 7 bases at V and 2 bases at J, leaving 4 bases unmatched. Germline V gene data show CDR1 as SNHLY and CDR2 as FYNNEI. The CDR3 coding sequence is TGTGCCAGCACGCGGGAGGGGTACACAGATACGCAGTATTTT. Protein sequence: CASTREGYTDTQYF.

The rearrangement links TRBV2 to TRBJ2-5; tentatively, D is TRBD2 (6 bases). The V gene's germline CDR1 is SNHLY and CDR2 FYNNEI. There are 13 residues in the CDR3. V lost 6 bases and J lost 5, with 13 bases in between. CDR3 coding DNA: TGTGCCAGCAGAACAACTAGCAGGGAGACCCAGTACTTC. Translation: CASRTTSRETQYF.

The V call is TRBV2, the J call TRBJ2-7; tentative D call: TRBD1 (6 bases). V was shortened by 6 bases and J by 6 bases, with 18 bases between the two germline ends. Germline V gives CDR1 SNHLY, CDR2 FYNNEI. The CDR3 runs to 14 residues. The DNA of the CDR3 is TGTGCCAGCAGCCAGGGGTCCCGGCAGGGCGAGCAGTACTTC. Encoded protein: CASSQGSRQGEQYF.

V and J are TRBV5-6 and TRBJ2-5; D unclear. Germline V gene sequence: CDR1 SGHDT, CDR2 YYEEEE. This CDR3 has 14 amino acids. V gave up 2 bases and J gave up 3 bases, with 11 bases separating them. CDR3 nucleotides: TGTGCCAGCAGCTTCATCACTGAGAAAGAGACCCAGTACTTC. Protein sequence: CASSFITEKETQYF.

This sequence joins TRBV5-1 and TRBJ2-5, with D unclear. In germline, CDR1 is SGHRS, CDR2 YFSETQ. The CDR3 covers 14 residues. V lost 0 bases to trimming and J lost 4 bases, with 10 bases between them. The DNA of the CDR3 is TGCGCCAGCAGCTTGGGCCACTACGGAGAGACCCAGTACTTC. Its translation is CASSLGHYGETQYF.

Only a few counts were recorded for this clone. This sequence joins TRBV9 and TRBJ1-3; D gene uncertain. From germline, CDR1 is SGDLS and CDR2 YYNGEE. This CDR3 has 15 amino acids. The V gene lost 0 bases and the J gene lost 0 bases, with 7 bases spanning the gap. The CDR3 loop reads CASSVAPSSGNTIYF. Written as DNA, the CDR3 is TGTGCCAGCAGCGTAGCCCCTTCCTCTGGAAACACCATATATTTT.

The V gene is TRBV21-1, the J gene TRBJ2-1; TRBD1 is the table's D call and was not checked against the DNA. TRBV21-1 is recorded as a pseudogene. The CDR3 spans 15 residues. The CDR3 nucleotides are TGTGCCAGCAGCAAAGTTGGGACAGATTACAATGAGCAGTTCTTC. Translated: CASSKVGTDYNEQFF.

The rearrangement joins TRBV27 to TRBJ1-1; a possible D gene is TRBD1 (6 bases). Germline V gene data show CDR1 as MNHEY and CDR2 as SMNVEV (reference sequence). The ends were cut back, 6 bases at V and 0 bases at J, with 11 bases in the middle. The CDR3 loop spans 14 amino acids. CDR3 nucleotides: TGTGCCAGCAGAAAAGACAGGCTGAACACTGAAGCTTTCTTT. Protein: CASRKDRLNTEAFF.